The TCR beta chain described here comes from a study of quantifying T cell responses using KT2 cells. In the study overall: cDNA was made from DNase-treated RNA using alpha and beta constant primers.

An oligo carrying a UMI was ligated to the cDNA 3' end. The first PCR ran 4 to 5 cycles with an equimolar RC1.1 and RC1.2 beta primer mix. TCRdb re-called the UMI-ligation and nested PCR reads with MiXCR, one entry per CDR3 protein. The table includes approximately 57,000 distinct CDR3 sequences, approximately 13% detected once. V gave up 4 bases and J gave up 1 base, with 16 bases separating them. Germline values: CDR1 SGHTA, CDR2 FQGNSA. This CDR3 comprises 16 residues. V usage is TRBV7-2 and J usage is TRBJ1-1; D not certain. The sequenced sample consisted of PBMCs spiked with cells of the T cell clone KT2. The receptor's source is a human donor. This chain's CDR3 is CASSSHPPVTNTEAFF. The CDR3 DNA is TGTGCCAGCAGCTCCCACCCCCCCGTTACGAACACTGAAGCTTTCTTT.